Listed here are 26 T cell receptor beta chains from one sample, sequenced in a study of long-term antiretroviral therapy in people with HIV. Runs used v3.0 of the immunoSEQ assay and were done at survey level. Profiling relied on immunoSEQ multiplex PCR, and the TCRdb table lists in-frame clones only, not all of them. The sample contains over 25,000 clones, roughly 88% of which appear only once. The sequencing used unsorted PBMCs, collected 0.5 years after starting antiretroviral therapy. The receptors stem from a woman between 18 and 29 years old with HIV.

This clone was seen just once. The chain recombines TRBV5-8 with TRBJ2-2; 9 bases are a match to TRBD2. Germline CDR1 SGHTS, CDR2 YDEGEE. V shed 2 bases and J 6 bases; nucleotides not matched to a gene: 5. The CDR3 is 15 residues long. CDR3 region: CASSFSGSIAGELFF. The CDR3 nucleotides read TGTGCCAGCAGCTTTAGCGGGAGTATAGCCGGGGAGCTGTTTTTT.

V is TRBV5-1 and J is TRBJ2-7; TRBD2 agrees at 11 bases. Per the germline V gene, CDR1 is SGHRS and CDR2 is YFSETQ. CDR3 length: 20 residues. The V gene end was trimmed by 2 bases and the J gene end by 0 bases; junction bases not matched to a gene: 16. In DNA form, the CDR3 reads TGCGCCAGCAGCTTCTCGCGCGCGACTAGCGGGGCCCCGAGCTCCTACGAGCAGTACTTC. Its protein product is CASSFSRATSGAPSSYEQYF. The variable domain in full, completed from reference TRBV5-1 and TRBJ2-7, reads KAGVTQTPRYLIKTRGQQVTLSCSPISGHRSVSWYQQTPGQGLQFLFEYFSETQRNKGNFPGRFSGRQFSNSRSEMNVSTLELGDSALYLCASSFSRATSGAPSSYEQYFGPGTRLTVT.

The chain is built from TRBV2 and TRBJ1-1; 7 bases align to TRBD1. This CDR3 region has 14 residues. After removal of 11 bases from V and 0 bases from J, the junction contained 9 bases not matched to a gene. Germline lookup yields CDR1 SNHLY and CDR2 FYNNEI. The CDR3 DNA is TGTGCCTATGGGGGGACAGTCTTGAACACTGAAGCTTTCTTT. It specifies CAYGGTVLNTEAFF.

This chain connects TRBV6-5 to TRBJ2-7, with D maybe TRBD1 (5 bases). The CDR3 totals 14 residues. Trimming shortened V by 4 bases and J by 1 base, and 11 bases separated the two germline ends. CDR1 is MNHEY and CDR2 is SVGAGI in the germline V gene. The DNA for the CDR3 is TGTGCCAGCAGTTCAGGGCTAGGTTCCTACGAGCAGTACTTC. Its translation: CASSSGLGSYEQYF.

The J gene is TRBJ1-4, the V gene TRBV5-1, with D hard to call. The germline V gene encodes CDR1 SGHRS and CDR2 YFSETQ. There are 13 residues in the CDR3. The ends were cut back, 1 base at V and 8 bases at J, with 9 bases in the middle. CDR3 protein: CASSLIRNEKLFF. In DNA form, the CDR3 reads TGCGCCAGCAGCTTGATCAGAAACGAAAAACTGTTTTTT.

This clone was seen a few times. The junction departs from germline at one end; a sequencing error may be responsible. The gene calls are TRBV7-9 and TRBJ2-1; TRBD1 is a possible D gene (6 bases). The CDR3 totals 15 residues. Germline V gene sequence: CDR1 SEHNR, CDR2 FQNEAQ (reference sequence). The CDR3 sequence is CASSLDRKIYNEQFF. CDR3 DNA sequence: TGTGCCAGCAGTTTAGACAGGAAAATATACAATGAGCAGTTCTTC.

J is TRBJ2-7 and V is TRBV27; perhaps TRBD1 as D (6 bases). Germline values: CDR1 MNHEY, CDR2 SMNVEV (reference sequence). Trimming removed 3 bases from V and 7 bases from J, with 16 bases in between. There are 14 residues in the CDR3. CDR3 sequence: CASSLSWTAEEQYF. The CDR3 DNA follows: TGTGCCAGCAGTTTGTCCTGGACAGCCGAAGAGCAGTACTTC.

The rearrangement joins TRBV11-2 to TRBJ2-7; 11 bases align to TRBD2. Germline lookup yields CDR1 SGHAT and CDR2 FQNNGV. The V segment lost 3 bases and the J segment 3 bases; nucleotides outside the gene matches: 10. The CDR3 length is 17 residues. The CDR3 nucleotides are TGTGCCAGCAGCTTCACTAGCGGGAGCCCCAGGGGCTACGAGCAGTACTTC. Protein: CASSFTSGSPRGYEQYF.

This chain connects TRBV11-2 to TRBJ2-1; 14 positions agree with TRBD2. CDR1 is SGHAT, CDR2 FQNNGV, per germline. CDR3 length: 17 residues. Losses at the gene ends were 5 bases for V and 1 base for J; bases not matched to a gene: 4. This chain's CDR3 is CASSNRTSGGSYNEQFF. In DNA form, the CDR3 reads TGTGCCAGCAGCAATAGGACTAGCGGGGGGTCCTACAATGAGCAGTTCTTC.

CDR3 loop: CASSDYTGSGTDTQYF. DNA of the CDR3: TGTGCCAGCAGTGACTATACAGGATCTGGCACAGATACGCAGTATTTT. This chain uses TRBV2 with TRBJ2-3, with D possibly being TRBD1 (5 bases). Germline assignment: CDR1 SNHLY and CDR2 FYNNEI. The V and J ends lost 3 bases and 1 base respectively, with 14 bases between them. This CDR3 contains 16 residues.

The rearrangement joins TRBV5-4 to TRBJ2-1, with 7 positions matching TRBD1. Germline loops: CDR1 SGHNT, CDR2 YYREEE (reference sequence). V dropped 4 bases and J dropped 5; count of bases not matched to a gene: 6. The CDR3 sequence is 14 residues long. The DNA for the CDR3 is TGTGCCAGCAGCAAGGTAACAGGGGACAATGAGCAGTTCTTC. Its protein product is CASSKVTGDNEQFF.

This sequence joins TRBV9 and TRBJ2-4; maybe TRBD2 (6 bases). Germline V lookup: CDR1 SGDLS, CDR2 YYNGEE. Trimming removed 4 bases from V and 1 base from J, with 18 bases in between. The CDR3 extends over 17 amino acids. CDR3 residues: CASSPYGGLTAKNIQYF. CDR3 bases: TGTGCCAGCAGCCCATACGGAGGGTTGACGGCCAAAAACATTCAGTACTTC.

The chain carries TRBV7-8 and TRBJ1-1, with D uncertain. The germline V gene has CDR1 SGHVS and CDR2 FQNEAQ. V was trimmed by 2 bases and J by 4 bases, leaving 11 bases between them. This CDR3 is built from 14 residues. The CDR3 DNA reads TGTGCCAGCAGCTTAAACACGGCCGTCACTGAAGCTTTCTTT. It translates to CASSLNTAVTEAFF.

The J gene is TRBJ2-2, the V gene TRBV7-9; 8 positions agree with TRBD1. CDR1 and CDR2 from the germline V gene are SEHNR and FQNEAQ (reference sequence). Trimming at V came to 5 bases and at J to 0 bases, leaving 2 bases not matched to a gene. The CDR3 consists of 15 residues. CDR3 sequence reads: CASSRQGTNTGELFF. The CDR3 nucleotides read TGTGCCAGCAGCAGACAGGGGACGAACACCGGGGAGCTGTTTTTT.

The chain is built from TRBV23-1 and TRBJ2-7; D possibly corresponds to TRBD2 (5 bases). TRBV23-1 is an ORF for which the function is uncertain. Trimming pared 5 bases from V and 6 bases from J, leaving 14 bases between. The CDR3 loop spans 13 amino acids. The CDR3: CASSFHPRAEQYF. In nucleotides, the CDR3 is TGCGCCAGCAGTTTTCATCCGAGGGCCGAGCAGTACTTC.

The chain recombines TRBV27 with TRBJ2-7, with 8 bases lining up with TRBD1. Germline CDR1 is MNHEY and CDR2 is SMNVEV (reference sequence). There are 14 residues in the CDR3. Trimming cost V 5 bases and J 5 bases; bases outside gene matches: 8. CDR3 region: CASSPRTGHNEQYF. In DNA, the CDR3 is TGTGCCAGCAGTCCCCGGACAGGGCACAACGAGCAGTACTTC.

The chain recombines TRBV5-1 with TRBJ1-6; 9 positions match TRBD1. CDR3 length: 17 amino acids. Germline CDR1 reads SGHRS; CDR2 reads YFSETQ. The junction had 12 bases not matched to a gene; V was cut back by 4 bases and J by 7 bases. The CDR3 is CASSHLTGGEENSPLHF. The CDR3, as DNA: TGCGCCAGCAGCCACTTGACAGGGGGAGAAGAGAATTCACCCCTCCACTTT.

A remark on this clone: No conserved phenylalanine or tryptophan ends this CDR3, so it is likely a read error. It is unclear where the CDR3 begins or ends on the DNA, so no DNA is shown, and the CDR3 is as TCRdb lists it. The chain has TRBV2 and TRBJ1-2. From germline, CDR1 is SNHLY and CDR2 FYNNEI. Inclusive of both ends, the CDR3 amounts to 10 amino acids. The CDR3 loop is CASSGRRLNI.

V usage is TRBV28 and J usage is TRBJ2-7; 9 bases are a match to TRBD2. Trimming removed 8 bases from V and 4 bases from J; junction bases left unmatched: 6. This CDR3 contains 13 residues. The V gene's germline CDR1 is MDHEN and CDR2 SYDVKM. The CDR3 DNA reads TGTGCCAGCTATAGCGGGAGTTCGTACGAGCAGTACTTC. It translates to CASYSGSSYEQYF.

V gene TRBV9 combines with J gene TRBJ1-3; D may be TRBD1 (6 bases). This CDR3 has 16 amino acids. Trimming removed 0 bases at V and 0 bases at J, with 10 bases between. CDR1 is SGDLS, CDR2 YYNGEE, per germline. CDR3 loop: CASSVGGGSSGNTIYF. DNA for the CDR3: TGTGCCAGCAGCGTAGGAGGGGGGAGCTCTGGAAACACCATATATTTT.

The chain links TRBV7-3 to TRBJ2-1, with 10 bases identical to TRBD2. Germline assignment: CDR1 SGHTA and CDR2 FQGTGA. The ends lost 4 bases at V and 0 bases at J; junction bases unmatched: 9. The CDR3 runs 18 residues. The CDR3 here is CASSSAGLARSSYNEQFF. In nucleotides, the CDR3 is TGTGCCAGCAGCTCAGCGGGACTAGCGAGAAGCTCCTACAATGAGCAGTTCTTC.

The gene calls are TRBV15 and TRBJ1-2; D might be TRBD1 (5 bases). The germline V gene encodes CDR1 LNHNV and CDR2 YYDKDF (reference sequence). The germline V and J ends were trimmed by 0 bases and 4 bases, with 15 bases remaining between them. CDR3 length: 16 amino acids. The CDR3 sequence is CATSRDLRVPFYGYTF. In DNA form, the CDR3 reads TGTGCCACCAGCAGAGATCTCAGGGTCCCTTTCTATGGCTACACCTTC. Based on the CDR3 plus reference TRBV15 and TRBJ1-2, the full variable domain is DAMVIQNPRYQVTQFGKPVTLSCSQTLNHNVMYWYQQKSSQAPKLLFHYYDKDFNNEADTPDNFQSRRPNTSFCFLDIRSPGLGDTAMYLCATSRDLRVPFYGYTFGSGTRLTVV.

The sample holds one count of this clone. The CDR3 DNA is TGCGCCAGCAGCCTGACTAGCGGACGCTACGAGCAGTACTTC. Protein: CASSLTSGRYEQYF. The chain recombines TRBV5-1 with TRBJ2-7; 9 bases line up with TRBD2. Germline CDR1 SGHRS, CDR2 YFSETQ. The CDR3 covers 14 residues. V was clipped by 4 bases and J by 3 bases; unmatched bases: 5.

The chain carries TRBV28 and TRBJ2-2, with 9 positions matching TRBD1. The V and J ends lost 2 bases and 3 bases, in that order; junction bases with no gene match: 1. CDR1 and CDR2 (germline): MDHEN, SYDVKM. The length of the CDR3 is 15 residues. CDR3 DNA: TGTGCCAGCAGTTTAGGGGACAGGGACACCGGGGAGCTGTTTTTT. It encodes CASSLGDRDTGELFF.

The V gene is TRBV4-1, the J gene TRBJ2-1; 7 bases align to TRBD2. This CDR3 has 16 amino acids. Losses at the gene ends were 0 bases for V and 6 bases for J; bases not matched to a gene: 8. Germline V gives CDR1 MGHRA, CDR2 YSYEKL. The CDR3 reads CASSQDLGDYANEQFF. The CDR3 DNA is TGCGCCAGCAGCCAAGATCTTGGGGACTACGCCAATGAGCAGTTCTTC.

The genes are TRBV29-1 and TRBJ1-1; unclear D gene. V was trimmed by 1 base and J by 0 bases, leaving 6 bases between them. This CDR3 is built from 13 residues. CDR1 and CDR2 from the germline V gene are SQVTM and ANQGSEA. CDR3 protein: CSVEGQMNTEAFF. The CDR3 DNA reads as TGCAGCGTTGAAGGTCAGATGAACACTGAAGCTTTCTTT. The full variable domain, its missing parts supplied by reference TRBV29-1 and TRBJ1-1, is SAVISQKPSRDICQRGTSLTIQCQVDSQVTMMFWYRQQPGQSLTLIATANQGSEATYESGFVIDKFPISRPNLTFSTLTVSNMSPEDSSIYLCSVEGQMNTEAFFGQGTRLTVV.